The entry that follows covers one T cell receptor beta chain sequence. Its cognate antigen is unknown. The sample comes from a study of shared clonotypes between healthy human individuals. Regarding the study as a whole: Blood was the sole source, and tissue repertoires probably differ.

Germline CDR1 and CDR2: LNHDA and SQIVND (reference sequence). Losses at the gene ends were 5 bases for V and 4 bases for J; bases not matched to a gene: 8. The length of the CDR3 is 15 residues. Donors were healthy HIV-negative adults without recently reported acute infections or vaccinations. The study separated CD4+ cells into CD45RA+ naive and CD45RA-negative memory subsets. Method: immunoSEQ multiplex PCR; TCRdb's copy keeps in-frame clones and lacks some. The table records under 2.5 million clones, 80% to 95% of them present only once. The sequenced sample consisted of naive CD4+ T cells from PBMCs. Subset in this sample: CD45RA+ positively selected. This chain connects TRBV19 to TRBJ1-2; 9 nucleotides align to TRBD1. The source is a young man in good health. Some clones in this sample may be carry-over from other donors' samples. The CDR3 DNA sequence: TGTGCCAGTAGTTTAACAGGGGGCTACGGCTATGGCTACACCTTC. Amino acid sequence: CASSLTGGYGYGYTF.